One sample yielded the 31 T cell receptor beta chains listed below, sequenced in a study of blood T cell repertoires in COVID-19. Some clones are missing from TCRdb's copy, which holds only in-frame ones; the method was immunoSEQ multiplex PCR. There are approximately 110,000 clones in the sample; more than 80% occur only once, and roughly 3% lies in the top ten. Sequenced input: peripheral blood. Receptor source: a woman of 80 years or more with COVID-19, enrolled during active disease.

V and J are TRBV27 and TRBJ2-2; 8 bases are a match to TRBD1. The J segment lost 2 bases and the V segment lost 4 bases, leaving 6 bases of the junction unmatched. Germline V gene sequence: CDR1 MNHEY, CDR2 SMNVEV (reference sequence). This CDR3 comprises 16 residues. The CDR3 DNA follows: TGTGCCAGCAGTTGGTTCGGGACAGGTAACACCGGGGAGCTGTTTTTT. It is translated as CASSWFGTGNTGELFF.

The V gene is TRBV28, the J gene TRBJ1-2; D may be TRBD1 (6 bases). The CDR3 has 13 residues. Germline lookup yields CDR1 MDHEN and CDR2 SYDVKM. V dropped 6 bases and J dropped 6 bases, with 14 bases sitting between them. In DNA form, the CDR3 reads TGTGCCAGCAGGAATCAGGGGAATGATGGCTACACCTTC. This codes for CASRNQGNDGYTF.

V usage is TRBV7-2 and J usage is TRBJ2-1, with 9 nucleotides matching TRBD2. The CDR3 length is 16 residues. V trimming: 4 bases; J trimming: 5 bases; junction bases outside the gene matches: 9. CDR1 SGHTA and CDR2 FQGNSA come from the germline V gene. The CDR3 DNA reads TGTGCCAGCAGCTCTTGGGCGGGAGGGCCCAACAATGAGCAGTTCTTC. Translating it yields CASSSWAGGPNNEQFF.

CDR3 DNA: TGTGCCAGTATACAGGGGGCTGGAAACACCATATATTTT. It translates to CASIQGAGNTIYF. The chain uses TRBV28 and TRBJ1-3, with 8 bases lining up with TRBD1. The CDR3 runs 13 residues. V lost 9 bases to trimming and J lost 2 bases; unmatched junction nucleotides: 3. Germline CDR1 MDHEN, CDR2 SYDVKM.

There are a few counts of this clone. The CDR3 coding sequence is TGTGCCAGCTCACCACCGGTGGCAAATCCTTACGAGCAGTACTTC. Translation gives CASSPPVANPYEQYF. The genes are TRBV18 and TRBJ2-7; no firm D call. The CDR3 spans 15 residues. Trimming stripped 0 bases from V and 4 bases from J, with 13 bases between. Germline CDR1 and CDR2: KGHSH and LQKENI.

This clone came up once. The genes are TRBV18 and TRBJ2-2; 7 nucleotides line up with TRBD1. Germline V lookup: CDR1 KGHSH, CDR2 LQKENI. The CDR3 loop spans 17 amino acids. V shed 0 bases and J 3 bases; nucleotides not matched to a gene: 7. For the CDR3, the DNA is TGTGCCAGCTCACCACCACAATCGGGACAGTACACCGGGGAGCTGTTTTTT. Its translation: CASSPPQSGQYTGELFF.

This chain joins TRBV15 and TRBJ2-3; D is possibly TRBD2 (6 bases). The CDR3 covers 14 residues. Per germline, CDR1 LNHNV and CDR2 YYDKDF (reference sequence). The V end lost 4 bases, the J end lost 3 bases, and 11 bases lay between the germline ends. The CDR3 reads CATSTQGGTDTQYF. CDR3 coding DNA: TGTGCCACCAGCACTCAGGGAGGTACAGATACGCAGTATTTT.

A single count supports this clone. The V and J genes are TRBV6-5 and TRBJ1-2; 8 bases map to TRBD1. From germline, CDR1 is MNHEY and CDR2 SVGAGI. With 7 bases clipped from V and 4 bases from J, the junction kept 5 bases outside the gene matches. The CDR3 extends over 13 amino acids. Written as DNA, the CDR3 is TGTGCCAGCACCTTTGACAGGGGCTATGGCTACACCTTC. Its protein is CASTFDRGYGYTF.

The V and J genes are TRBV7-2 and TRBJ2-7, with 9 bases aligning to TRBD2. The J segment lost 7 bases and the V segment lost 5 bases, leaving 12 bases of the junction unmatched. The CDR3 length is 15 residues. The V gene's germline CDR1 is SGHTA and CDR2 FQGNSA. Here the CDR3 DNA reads TGTGCCAGCAGCCCCGGTCGAGGACTAGCGCGTGAGCAGTACTTC. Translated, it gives CASSPGRGLAREQYF.

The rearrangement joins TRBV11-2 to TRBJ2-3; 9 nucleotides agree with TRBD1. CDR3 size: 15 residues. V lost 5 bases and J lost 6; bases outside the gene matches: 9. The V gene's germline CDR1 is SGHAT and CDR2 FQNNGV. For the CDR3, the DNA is TGTGCCAGCAGCCTTTGGGGACAGGGCGCGGATACGCAGTATTTT. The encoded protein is CASSLWGQGADTQYF.

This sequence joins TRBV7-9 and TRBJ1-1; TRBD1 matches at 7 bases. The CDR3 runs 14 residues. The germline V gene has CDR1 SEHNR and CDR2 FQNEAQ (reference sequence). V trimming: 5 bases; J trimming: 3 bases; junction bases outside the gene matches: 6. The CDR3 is CASSKGQSHTEAFF. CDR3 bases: TGTGCCAGCAGCAAGGGACAGAGTCACACTGAAGCTTTCTTT.

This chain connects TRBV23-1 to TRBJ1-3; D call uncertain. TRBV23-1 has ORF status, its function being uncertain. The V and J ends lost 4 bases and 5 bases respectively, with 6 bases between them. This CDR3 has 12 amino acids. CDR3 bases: TGCGCCAGCAGTCTCAAAAGAAACACCATATATTTT. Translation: CASSLKRNTIYF.

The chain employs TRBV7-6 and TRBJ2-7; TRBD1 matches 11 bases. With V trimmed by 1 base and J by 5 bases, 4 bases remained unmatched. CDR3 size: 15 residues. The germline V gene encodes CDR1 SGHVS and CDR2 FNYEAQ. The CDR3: CASSLGGTGGHEQYF. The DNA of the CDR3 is TGTGCCAGCAGCTTAGGGGGGACAGGGGGACACGAGCAGTACTTC.

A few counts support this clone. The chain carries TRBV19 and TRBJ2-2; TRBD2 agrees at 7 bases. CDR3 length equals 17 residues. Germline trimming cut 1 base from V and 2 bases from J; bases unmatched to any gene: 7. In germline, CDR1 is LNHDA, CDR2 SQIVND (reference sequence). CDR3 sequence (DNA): TGTGCCAGTAGTATAGTGGTTCTAGCGGCCAACACCGGGGAGCTGTTTTTT. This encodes CASSIVVLAANTGELFF.

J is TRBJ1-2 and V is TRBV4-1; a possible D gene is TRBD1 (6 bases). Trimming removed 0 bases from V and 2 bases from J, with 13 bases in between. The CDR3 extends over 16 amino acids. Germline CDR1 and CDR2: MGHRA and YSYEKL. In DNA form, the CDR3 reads TGCGCCAGCAGCCAAGATGTTAACAGGGAAAACTATGGCTACACCTTC. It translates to CASSQDVNRENYGYTF.

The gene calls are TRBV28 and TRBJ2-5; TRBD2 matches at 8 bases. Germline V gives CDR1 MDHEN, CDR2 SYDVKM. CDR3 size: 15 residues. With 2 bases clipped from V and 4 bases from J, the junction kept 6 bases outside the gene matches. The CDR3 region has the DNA TGTGCCAGCAGTTTACCAAGCGGGAGCCGAGAGACCCAGTACTTC. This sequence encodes CASSLPSGSRETQYF.

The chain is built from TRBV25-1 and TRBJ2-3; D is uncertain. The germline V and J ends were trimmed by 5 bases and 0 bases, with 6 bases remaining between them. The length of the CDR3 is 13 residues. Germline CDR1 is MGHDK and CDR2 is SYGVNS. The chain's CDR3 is CASSTVSTDTQYF. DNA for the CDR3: TGTGCCAGCAGTACAGTAAGCACAGATACGCAGTATTTT.

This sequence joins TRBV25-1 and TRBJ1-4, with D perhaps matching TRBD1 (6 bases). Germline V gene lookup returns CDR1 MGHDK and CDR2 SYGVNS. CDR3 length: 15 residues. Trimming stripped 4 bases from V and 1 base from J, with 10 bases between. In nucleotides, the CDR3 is TGTGCCAGCAGTGCCCAGGGGAGAACTAATGAAAAACTGTTTTTT. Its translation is CASSAQGRTNEKLFF.

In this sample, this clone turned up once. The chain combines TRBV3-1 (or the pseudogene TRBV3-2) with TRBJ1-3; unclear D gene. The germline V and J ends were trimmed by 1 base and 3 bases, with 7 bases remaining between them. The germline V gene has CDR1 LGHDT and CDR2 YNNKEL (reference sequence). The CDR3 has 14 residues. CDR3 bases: TGTGCCAGCAGCCAAGTCCCTAGTGGAAACACCATATATTTT. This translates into CASSQVPSGNTIYF.

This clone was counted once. CDR3 DNA: TGTGCCAGCAGCATTAGGACAGGGGGCTATGGCTACACCTTC. Its protein is CASSIRTGGYGYTF. The rearrangement uses TRBV28 and TRBJ1-2; 10 bases are shared with TRBD1. The germline gives CDR1 MDHEN, CDR2 SYDVKM. This CDR3 contains 14 residues. Trimming cost V 6 bases and J 4 bases; bases outside gene matches: 5.

DNA of the CDR3: TGTGCCAGCAGTGAAGGGGGAGGATGGGACATTCAGTACTTC. This encodes CASSEGGGWDIQYF. The chain combines TRBV6-1 with TRBJ2-4; possibly TRBD2 for D (6 bases). Trimming cost V 1 base and J 8 bases, with 12 bases left between them. The germline CDR1 and CDR2 sequences are MNHNS and SASEGT. The CDR3 runs to 14 residues.

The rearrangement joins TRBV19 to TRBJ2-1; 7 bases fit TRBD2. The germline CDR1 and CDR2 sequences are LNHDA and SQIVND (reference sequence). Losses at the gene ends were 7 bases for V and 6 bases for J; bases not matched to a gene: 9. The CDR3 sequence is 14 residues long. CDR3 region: CASTKAGRGNEQFF. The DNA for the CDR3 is TGTGCCAGTACGAAGGCAGGGAGGGGCAATGAGCAGTTCTTC.

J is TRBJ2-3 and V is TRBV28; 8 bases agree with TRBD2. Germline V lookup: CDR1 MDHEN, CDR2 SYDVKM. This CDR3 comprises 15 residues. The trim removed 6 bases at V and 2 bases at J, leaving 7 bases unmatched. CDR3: CASRVSGTFTDTQYF. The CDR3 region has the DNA TGTGCCAGCAGGGTTAGCGGGACTTTCACAGATACGCAGTATTTT. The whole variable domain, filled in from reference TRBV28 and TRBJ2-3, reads DVKVTQSSRYLVKRTGEKVFLECVQDMDHENMFWYRQDPGLGLRLIYFSYDVKMKEKGDIPEGYSVSREKKERFSLILESASTNQTSMYLCASRVSGTFTDTQYFGPGTRLTVL.

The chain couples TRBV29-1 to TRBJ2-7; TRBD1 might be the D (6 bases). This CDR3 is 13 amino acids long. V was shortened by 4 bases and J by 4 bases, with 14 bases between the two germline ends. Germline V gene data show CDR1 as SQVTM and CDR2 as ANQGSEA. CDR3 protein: CSVGGRGFYEQYF. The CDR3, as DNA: TGCAGCGTTGGAGGCAGGGGTTTTTACGAGCAGTACTTC.

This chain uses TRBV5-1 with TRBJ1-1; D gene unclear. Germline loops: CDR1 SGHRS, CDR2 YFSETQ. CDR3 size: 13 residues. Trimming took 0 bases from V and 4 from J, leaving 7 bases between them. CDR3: CASSLEGGTEAFF. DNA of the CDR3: TGCGCCAGCAGCTTGGAAGGAGGCACTGAAGCTTTCTTT.

This CDR3 is CASIRGLAELTGELFF. The CDR3 coding sequence is TGTGCCAGCATTCGGGGACTAGCGGAACTAACCGGGGAGCTGTTTTTT. This chain joins TRBV2 and TRBJ2-2, with TRBD2 identical over 11 bases. This CDR3 is built from 16 residues. Germline V gene lookup returns CDR1 SNHLY and CDR2 FYNNEI. The junction had 9 bases not matched to a gene; V was cut back by 7 bases and J by 5 bases.

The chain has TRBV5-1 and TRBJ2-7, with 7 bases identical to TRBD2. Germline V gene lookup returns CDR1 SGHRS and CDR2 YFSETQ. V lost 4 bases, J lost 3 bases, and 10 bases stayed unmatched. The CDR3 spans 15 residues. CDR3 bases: TGCGCCAGCAGCCCGGGGGGAGGACGAAGCTACGAGCAGTACTTC. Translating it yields CASSPGGGRSYEQYF.

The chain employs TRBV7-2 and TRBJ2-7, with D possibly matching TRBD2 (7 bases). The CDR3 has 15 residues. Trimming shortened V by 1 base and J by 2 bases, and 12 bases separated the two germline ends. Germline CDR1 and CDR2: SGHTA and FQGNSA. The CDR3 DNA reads TGTGCCAGCAGCTTAGTGGGAGGGGGGCCCTACGAGCAGTACTTC. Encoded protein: CASSLVGGGPYEQYF. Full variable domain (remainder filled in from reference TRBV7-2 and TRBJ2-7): GAGVSQSPSNKVTEKGKDVELRCDPISGHTALYWYRQSLGQGLEFLIYFQGNSAPDKSGLPSDRFSAERTGGSVSTLTIQRTQQEDSAVYLCASSLVGGGPYEQYFGPGTRLTVT.

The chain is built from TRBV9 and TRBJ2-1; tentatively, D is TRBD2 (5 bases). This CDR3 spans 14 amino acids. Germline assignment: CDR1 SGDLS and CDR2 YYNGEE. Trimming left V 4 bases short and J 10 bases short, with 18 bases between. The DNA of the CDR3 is TGTGCCAGCAGCCCCGGGCTAGCCGCCGGAGAGCAGTTCTTC. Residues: CASSPGLAAGEQFF. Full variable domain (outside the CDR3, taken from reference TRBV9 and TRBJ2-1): DSGVTQTPKHLITATGQRVTLRCSPRSGDLSVYWYQQSLDQGLQFLIQYYNGEERAKGNILERFSAQQFPDLHSELNLSSLELGDSALYFCASSPGLAAGEQFFGPGTRLTVL.

The CDR3 sequence: CASSLLPGGAIGNQPQHF. The DNA of the CDR3 is TGTGCCAGCAGTTTACTTCCAGGGGGCGCAATCGGCAATCAGCCCCAGCATTTT. J is TRBJ1-5 and V is TRBV28, with 8 nucleotides matching TRBD1. The trim removed 2 bases at V and 2 bases at J, leaving 11 bases unmatched. CDR1 MDHEN and CDR2 SYDVKM come from the germline V gene. The CDR3 loop spans 18 amino acids.

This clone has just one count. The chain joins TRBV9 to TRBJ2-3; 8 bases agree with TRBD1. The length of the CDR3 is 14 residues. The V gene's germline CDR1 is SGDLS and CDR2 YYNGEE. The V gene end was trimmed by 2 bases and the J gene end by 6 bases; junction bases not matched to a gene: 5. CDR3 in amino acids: CASSVRQGIDTQYF. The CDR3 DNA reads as TGTGCCAGCAGCGTCCGACAGGGGATCGATACGCAGTATTTT.